These 27 T cell receptor beta chains were all obtained from the same sample, sequenced in a study. TCRdb re-called the 5' RACE reads with MiXCR, one entry per CDR3 protein. The repertoire holds around 9,700 distinct CDR3 sequences, with around 50% as singletons. The sorted Tregs were CD4+CD25+CD127-/low cells. Sequenced input: Tregs sorted from a lymph node. Every receptor here comes from a female donor with breast cancer.

The chain recombines TRBV6-5 with TRBJ2-3; TRBD1 aligns across 8 bases. With 7 bases clipped from V and 9 bases from J, the junction kept 9 bases outside the gene matches. CDR3 length: 13 amino acids. Germline assignment: CDR1 MNHEY and CDR2 SVGAGI. Written as DNA, the CDR3 is TGTGCCAGCACGGGCAGGGGGCTAGACACGCAGTATTTT. It is translated as CASTGRGLDTQYF.

DNA for the CDR3: TGCAGTGCTAGACCTATAACAGGGAACTATGGCTACACCTTC. Protein product: CSARPITGNYGYTF. This chain joins TRBV20-1 and TRBJ1-2; possibly TRBD1 for D (6 bases). Germline V gene data show CDR1 as DFQATT and CDR2 as SNEGSKA (reference sequence). The CDR3 is 14 amino acids. Trimming cost V 2 bases and J 2 bases, with 12 bases left between them.

The V and J genes are TRBV9 and TRBJ1-1; D is possibly TRBD1 (6 bases). Germline V CDR1 and CDR2: SGDLS, YYNGEE. V lost 3 bases and J lost 2, with 14 bases in between. The CDR3 runs 15 residues. CDR3 coding DNA: TGTGCCAGCAGCGCGACCGACAGGACCAACACTGAAGCTTTCTTT. Protein sequence: CASSATDRTNTEAFF.

The V gene is TRBV7-9, the J gene TRBJ2-5; D may be TRBD2 (7 bases). Trimming left V 1 base short and J 5 bases short, with 17 bases between. The germline V gene encodes CDR1 SEHNR and CDR2 FQNEAQ (reference sequence). This CDR3 has 16 residues. The DNA for the CDR3 is TGTGCCAGCAGCTTAGAGGTGGCATCGGGGGGCGAGACCCAGTACTTC. Its translation: CASSLEVASGGETQYF.

This sequence joins TRBV29-1 and TRBJ2-3, with D uncertain. The CDR3 spans 15 residues. Per germline, CDR1 SQVTM and CDR2 ANQGSEA. V was cut by 0 bases and J by 2 bases, with 12 bases left in between. CDR3 in DNA: TGCAGCGTTGAAGACCGGCAGGCCGACACAGATACGCAGTATTTT. Translated: CSVEDRQADTDTQYF.

V and J are TRBV12-3 or TRBV12-4 and TRBJ1-3; D ambiguous. The CDR3 totals 14 residues. V was clipped by 6 bases and J by 1 base, with 10 bases between them. CDR3 sequence: CASRMEESGNTIYF. The CDR3 region has the DNA TGTGCCAGCAGGATGGAGGAGTCTGGAAACACCATATATTTT.

The CDR3 loop reads CASSYSPTSGILETQYF. The CDR3 bases are TGTGCCAGCAGTTACTCCCCGACTAGCGGGATTTTGGAGACCCAGTACTTC. The gene calls are TRBV6-2 or TRBV6-3 and TRBJ2-5; 11 positions agree with TRBD2. Trimming cost V 0 bases and J 5 bases; bases outside gene matches: 8. The CDR3 sequence is 17 residues long. The germline gives CDR1 MNHEY, CDR2 SVGEGT.

The chain links TRBV6-5 to TRBJ2-5, with D possibly called TRBD1 or TRBD2 (6 bases each). The CDR3 covers 14 residues. The V end was cut by 2 bases, the J end by 5 bases, with 12 bases between. Germline V CDR1 and CDR2: MNHEY, SVGAGI. This chain's CDR3 is CASSYGGRAETQYF. DNA of the CDR3: TGTGCCAGCAGTTACGGGGGGCGCGCGGAGACCCAGTACTTC.

The V gene is TRBV12-3 or TRBV12-4, the J gene TRBJ2-5, with TRBD1 as a possible D gene (6 bases). Trimming pared 6 bases from V and 1 base from J, leaving 12 bases between. This CDR3 region has 14 residues. CDR3 sequence reads: CASSHRQVQETQYF. The CDR3 coding sequence is TGTGCCAGCAGCCATCGACAGGTCCAAGAGACCCAGTACTTC.

This chain links TRBV4-3 with TRBJ2-3; D gene unclear. CDR3 length equals 15 residues. Germline values: CDR1 LGHNA, CDR2 YSLEER. Deletions cut 0 bases from V and 5 bases from J, with 12 bases between. CDR3 residues: CASSQDPVSGDTQYF. The CDR3 DNA reads as TGCGCCAGCAGCCAAGATCCCGTTTCAGGAGATACGCAGTATTTT.

CDR3 residues: CARSVRGEQFF. In DNA form, the CDR3 reads TGTGCCAGAAGTGTTCGAGGTGAGCAGTTCTTC. The J gene is TRBJ2-1, the V gene TRBV12-3 or TRBV12-4; D call uncertain. Trimming took 9 bases from V and 9 from J, leaving 12 bases between them. The CDR3 consists of 11 residues.

This rearrangement joins TRBV6-2 or TRBV6-3 to TRBJ1-4; no clear D. This CDR3 comprises 13 residues. CDR1 is MNHEY, CDR2 SVGEGT, per germline. The germline V and J ends were trimmed by 8 bases and 7 bases, with 14 bases remaining between them. The CDR3 sequence: CASENPWSEKLFF. In DNA, the CDR3 is TGTGCCAGCGAAAACCCGTGGAGTGAAAAACTGTTTTTT.

The genes are TRBV7-3 and TRBJ1-2; 10 bases agree with TRBD1. The trim removed 7 bases at V and 7 bases at J, leaving 9 bases unmatched. CDR3 length: 14 residues. The V gene's germline CDR1 is SGHTA and CDR2 FQGTGA. CDR3 amino acids: CASNNRQGARGYTF. CDR3 DNA sequence: TGTGCCAGCAACAACAGACAGGGGGCGCGTGGCTACACCTTC.

The CDR3 sequence is CASSRLAGPDTDTQYF. The CDR3 region has the DNA TGCGCCAGCAGTCGATTAGCGGGACCAGACACAGATACGCAGTATTTT. The chain couples TRBV4-3 to TRBJ2-3, with 8 bases matching TRBD2. The CDR3 has 16 residues. Looked up from germline, CDR1 is LGHNA and CDR2 is YSLEER. Trimming cost V 6 bases and J 2 bases; bases outside gene matches: 10.

V usage is TRBV7-2 and J usage is TRBJ1-2; TRBD1 might be the D (6 bases). V was cut by 4 bases and J by 8 bases, with 20 bases left in between. Per the germline V gene, CDR1 is SGHTA and CDR2 is FQGNSA. The CDR3 length is 15 residues. Written as DNA, the CDR3 is TGTGCCAGCAGCTCTCCGGACAGAGCTAAAGGAGGCTACACCTTC. Residues: CASSSPDRAKGGYTF.

This clonotype appeared a single time. The V call is TRBV5-6, the J call TRBJ2-1, with D possibly TRBD2 on 5 matching bases. V dropped 2 bases and J dropped 10 bases, with 13 bases sitting between them. The CDR3 covers 13 residues. CDR1 and CDR2 from the germline V gene are SGHDT and YYEEEE. This CDR3 reads CASSFGYGGEQFF. The CDR3 DNA reads as TGTGCCAGCAGCTTTGGTTATGGCGGGGAGCAGTTCTTC. The full variable domain, its missing parts supplied by reference TRBV5-6 and TRBJ2-1, is DAGVTQSPTHLIKTRGQQVTLRCSPKSGHDTVSWYQQALGQGPQFIFQYYEEEERQRGNFPDRFSGHQFPNYSSELNVNALLLGDSALYLCASSFGYGGEQFFGPGTRLTVL.

The V and J genes are TRBV7-2 and TRBJ2-3, with D unresolved. The CDR3 length is 11 residues. With 5 bases removed from V and 5 bases from J, the gap between germline ends came to 5 bases. Looked up from germline, CDR1 is SGHTA and CDR2 is FQGNSA. The CDR3, as DNA: TGTGCCAGCAGCCTCCGAGATACGCAGTATTTT. Translated: CASSLRDTQYF. Filled out from reference TRBV7-2 and TRBJ2-3, the complete variable domain reads GAGVSQSPSNKVTEKGKDVELRCDPISGHTALYWYRQSLGQGLEFLIYFQGNSAPDKSGLPSDRFSAERTGGSVSTLTIQRTQQEDSAVYLCASSLRDTQYFGPGTRLTVL.

Remarks on this clonotype: A much larger clone lies one base from this, so it may be a read error. The chain couples TRBV20-1 to TRBJ2-5; TRBD2 is a possible D gene (6 bases). The ends were cut back, 1 base at V and 11 bases at J, with 23 bases in the middle. The CDR3 consists of 15 residues. Germline V lookup: CDR1 DFQATT, CDR2 SNEGSKA (reference sequence). The CDR3 loop reads CSARGAGIFYNEQYF. CDR3 nucleotide sequence: TGCAGTGCTAGAGGAGCGGGTATCTTCTACAATGAGCAGTACTTC.

The chain is built from TRBV7-6 and TRBJ2-5; TRBD2 agrees at 10 bases. The CDR3 spans 16 residues. Germline CDR1 reads SGHVS; CDR2 reads FNYEAQ. V gave up 4 bases and J gave up 7 bases; unmatched junction bases: 12. The CDR3 spells CASSSPLAGSPRTQYF. CDR3 DNA: TGTGCCAGCAGCTCACCACTAGCGGGGAGCCCGAGGACCCAGTACTTC.

CDR3 in amino acids: CSARDSRTQKETQYF. The DNA for the CDR3 is TGCAGTGCTAGAGATTCGCGGACCCAAAAAGAGACCCAGTACTTC. The chain is built from TRBV20-1 and TRBJ2-5; D not certain. Germline assignment: CDR1 DFQATT and CDR2 SNEGSKA (reference sequence). This CDR3 spans 15 amino acids. The V end lost 0 bases, the J end lost 3 bases, and 14 bases lay between the germline ends.

The V and J genes are TRBV20-1 and TRBJ2-1, with 10 nucleotides matching TRBD2. With V trimmed by 5 bases and J by 0 bases, 10 bases remained unmatched. The CDR3 runs to 17 residues. Germline CDR1 reads DFQATT; CDR2 reads SNEGSKA (reference sequence). The CDR3 sequence is CSASNDLAGASYNEQFF. CDR3 bases: TGCAGTGCTTCCAACGACCTAGCGGGAGCCTCCTACAATGAGCAGTTCTTC.

This clonotype was observed a handful of times. The V call is TRBV27, the J call TRBJ2-7; tentative D call: TRBD2 (5 bases). Deletions cut 4 bases from V and 2 bases from J, with 9 bases between. Germline loops: CDR1 MNHEY, CDR2 SMNVEV (reference sequence). This CDR3 is 13 amino acids long. The CDR3, as DNA: TGTGCCAGCAGTTACGCGGGCCCCTACGAGCAGTACTTC. It translates to CASSYAGPYEQYF.

The J gene is TRBJ2-1, the V gene TRBV6-5; 9 bases line up with TRBD1. The germline V gene encodes CDR1 MNHEY and CDR2 SVGAGI. The CDR3 length is 13 residues. The junction had 3 bases not matched to a gene; V was cut back by 5 bases and J by 7 bases. CDR3 DNA: TGTGCCAGCAGTGGACAGGGGAGGAATGAGCAGTTCTTC. Translated, it gives CASSGQGRNEQFF.

V usage is TRBV6-5 and J usage is TRBJ2-7; TRBD1 matches at 9 bases. The CDR3 has 15 residues. Germline CDR1 is MNHEY and CDR2 is SVGAGI. Trimming cost V 7 bases and J 7 bases; bases outside gene matches: 14. CDR3 coding DNA: TGTGCCAGCACCCCCGAGTGGACAGGGGCGGGGGAGCAGTACTTC. This translates into CASTPEWTGAGEQYF.

This clonotype was seen more than once but under ten times. The rearrangement links TRBV24-1 to TRBJ1-4; D possibly corresponds to TRBD1 (6 bases). Germline CDR1 reads KGHDR; CDR2 reads SFDVKD. V was cut by 6 bases and J by 8 bases, with 15 bases left in between. The CDR3 has 14 amino acids. The CDR3 reads CATSNPGENEKLFF. The CDR3 DNA follows: TGTGCCACCAGTAATCCAGGGGAGAACGAAAAACTGTTTTTT.

This chain connects TRBV18 to TRBJ2-7, with D unresolved. The CDR3 loop spans 13 amino acids. Germline-derived CDR1 and CDR2 are KGHSH and LQKENI. V lost 2 bases and J 2 bases, leaving 7 bases between the germline ends. CDR3 sequence (DNA): TGTGCCAGCTCACCAGGCCCAACCTACGAGCAGTACTTC. This translates into CASSPGPTYEQYF.

The chain links TRBV20-1 to TRBJ2-1; D tentatively reads TRBD1 or TRBD2 (5 bases each). The V end was cut by 2 bases, the J end by 5 bases, with 10 bases between. The germline gives CDR1 DFQATT, CDR2 SNEGSKA (reference sequence). This CDR3 has 13 amino acids. In DNA, the CDR3 is TGCAGTGCTAGAAGATGGGGGAACAATGAGCAGTTCTTC. This gives the protein CSARRWGNNEQFF.